The entry that follows covers one TCR beta chain sequence. The target antigen is unknown. These data are taken from a study of graft-versus-host responses after intestinal transplantation. Across the study: Anti-thymocyte globulin induction preceded roughly 3 years of tacrolimus and steroid maintenance in all recipients.

CDR1 is PRHDT, CDR2 FYEKMQ, per germline (reference sequence). The length of the CDR3 is 17 residues. Either the posterior iliac crest or another site supplied the post-transplant bone marrow. Notes on the study in general: Analysis identified GvH clones in recipient marrow, with some appearing first in ileum or blood. An association linked early post-transplant HvG declines with peak circulating GvH clone levels.

The repertoire was sequenced with immunoSEQ multiplex PCR; TCRdb's copy has only in-frame clones and lacks some. Altogether roughly 70,000 clones are present, over 85% being singletons, with the ten largest covering 6.5% to 8%. The sample here was bone marrow, taken approximately 700 days after intestinal transplantation. The chain recombines TRBV13 with TRBJ2-5, with D unresolved. The DNA end favors TRBJ2-7, so the J call may be wrong. The receptor comes from a human patient who received an intestinal transplant, so some T cells may come from the graft donor. The DNA for the CDR3 is TGTGCCAGCAGCTTATCACACCCTACACCGAGCTCCTACGAGCAGTACTTC. Its translation is CASSLSHPTPSSYEQYF.